The sample holds many counts of the clone carrying this TCR beta chain. As yet, its antigen is unknown. Using RNA transcripts, the TCR beta CDR3 regions were amplified. An initial RT-PCR round employing HTBI primers preceded a second-round multiplex PCR. TCRdb called the multiplex PCR reads again in MiXCR, with one record for every CDR3 protein. Of around 1,200,000 distinct CDR3 sequences listed, 35% to 40% are singletons. Other autoimmune diseases, uncontrolled infections, pregnancy or lactation ruled patients out of participation. The entry originates in a study of Graves' ophthalmopathy and Graves' hyperthyroidism. Study-wide findings and caveats: A majority of expanded thyroid clonotypes exceeding 0.001 frequency were likewise present in blood. A classifier, a 13-signature model, separated ophthalmopathy from stable hyperthyroidism with more than 85% sensitivity and approximately 80% specificity.

The sequencing input was peripheral blood or thyroid tissue (not recorded which). This TCR derives from an adult man with Graves' hyperthyroidism.

DNA for the CDR3: TGTGCCAGCAGCTTAGAGACTCTCGAGCAGTACTTC. Translating it yields CASSLETLEQYF. The chain is built from TRBV11-2 and TRBJ2-7; no clear D gene. Trimming removed 0 bases from V and 6 bases from J, with 6 bases in between. The V gene's germline CDR1 is SGHAT and CDR2 FQNNGV. CDR3 length: 12 residues.